This record concerns one T cell receptor beta chain sequence. Its antigen is still unknown. This specimen belongs to a study of T-cell reconstitution after alpha-beta-depleted transplantation in children. Findings of the study overall: At the one-year point after transplant, T-cell counts and TCRbeta diversity were found to come mostly from T cells that had been newly produced. Reportedly, only several hundred clones from non-depleted graft cells drove alpha-beta T-cell counts at about two months. At day 60, the high TCRbeta diversity found in some patients originated from recipient T cells and thymic progenitors that had survived.

Molecular barcoding with unique molecular identifiers was used for the TCRbeta library. A single record per CDR3 protein comes from TCRdb applying MiXCR to the PCR reads. Of approximately 220,000 distinct CDR3 sequences listed, more than 15% are singletons. The sequence came from a male patient between 2 and 15 years old who had a stem cell transplant for acute lymphoblastic leukemia, so the T cells may come from the graft donor. The sample consisted of PBMCs, mostly from graft donor cells, taken 360 days after TCRalphabeta/CD19-depleted stem cell transplant.

The CDR3 DNA sequence: TGTGCCAGTAGGAGTAGCGCCTCATCGGAGACCCAGTACTTC. It specifies CASRSSASSETQYF. This chain uses TRBV19 with TRBJ2-5; D is perhaps TRBD2 (5 bases). Trimming pared 6 bases from V and 5 bases from J, leaving 16 bases between. The CDR3 contains 14 residues. The germline CDR1 and CDR2 sequences are LNHDA and SQIVND (reference sequence).